This T cell receptor beta chain stems from a study of blood T cell repertoires in COVID-19. As originally analysed: Amplified reference gene primers provided the basis for estimating nucleated cell counts. Sequencing was performed with immunoSEQ multiplex PCR; in TCRdb, only in-frame clones are kept and a portion is missing. The D gene and trimming were derived from the DNA, and the V and J assignments and clone size from that table. The repertoire holds about 120,000 clones, approximately 79% seen once, with 2% to 3% in the top ten. The CDR3 is made up of 16 amino acids. Looked up from germline, CDR1 is SGHRS and CDR2 is YFSETQ. The ends were cut back, 4 bases at V and 9 bases at J, with 23 bases in the middle.

The sequence derives from a man aged 45-65 years with acute or convalescent COVID-19. This rearrangement joins TRBV5-1 to TRBJ2-1; D is unclear. Sequencing was carried out using peripheral blood. The CDR3 loop is CASSLGSAGENSEQFF. As DNA, the CDR3 is TGCGCCAGCAGCCTGGGGTCGGCAGGTGAGAACAGTGAGCAGTTCTTC.